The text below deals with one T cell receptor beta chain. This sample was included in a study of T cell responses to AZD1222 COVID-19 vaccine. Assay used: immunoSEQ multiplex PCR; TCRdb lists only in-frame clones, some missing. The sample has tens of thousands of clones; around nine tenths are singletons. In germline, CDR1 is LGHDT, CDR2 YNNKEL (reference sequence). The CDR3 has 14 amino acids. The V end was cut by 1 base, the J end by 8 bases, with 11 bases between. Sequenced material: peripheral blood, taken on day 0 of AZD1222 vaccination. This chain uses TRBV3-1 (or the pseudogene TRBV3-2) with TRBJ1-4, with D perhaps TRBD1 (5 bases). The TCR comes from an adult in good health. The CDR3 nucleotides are TGTGCCAGCAGCCAAGGGCAGGGAAGAGAAAAACTGTTTTTT. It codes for CASSQGQGREKLFF.